The 22 T cell receptor beta chains below all came from one sample that was sequenced in a study of cytomegalovirus exposure and HLA in healthy donors. The PCR made use of 60 Vbeta and 13 Jbeta primers. Only in-frame clones appear in the TCRdb table, and some are missing; sequencing was by immunoSEQ multiplex PCR. The sample comprises some 200,000 clones, roughly 85% of which are singletons, and approximately 1.5% rests with the top ten. Sequenced material: PBMCs. The receptors stem from a young woman in good health and CMV-seronegative.

V is TRBV2 and J is TRBJ2-3, with 12 bases identical to TRBD1. Germline V CDR1 and CDR2: SNHLY, FYNNEI. With 8 bases clipped from V and 5 bases from J, the junction kept 8 bases outside the gene matches. The CDR3 covers 15 residues. In nucleotides, the CDR3 is TGTGCCAGCGCACCGGGACAGGGGGCCATAGATACGCAGTATTTT. Amino acid sequence: CASAPGQGAIDTQYF.

The CDR3 nucleotides are TGTGCCAGCAGCGGCGAAGGACAGGAGAACACTGAAGCTTTCTTT. Its translation: CASSGEGQENTEAFF. The rearrangement uses TRBV21-1 and TRBJ1-1; the D call in the table, TRBD1, was not verified against the DNA. TRBV21-1 is annotated as a pseudogene. CDR3 size: 15 residues.

J is TRBJ2-5 and V is TRBV7-8; 7 bases fit TRBD2. Germline V gene data show CDR1 as SGHVS and CDR2 as FQNEAQ. Trimming took 0 bases from V and 0 from J; bases not matched to a gene: 7. The CDR3 covers 17 residues. The CDR3 DNA follows: TGTGCCAGCAGCTTAGCGTCCAGCGGGGCGTACCAAGAGACCCAGTACTTC. Protein: CASSLASSGAYQETQYF.

The chain recombines TRBV25-1 with TRBJ1-1; D perhaps matches TRBD1 (5 bases). Trimming stripped 5 bases from V and 5 bases from J, with 15 bases between. Germline V CDR1 and CDR2: MGHDK, SYGVNS. This CDR3 comprises 14 residues. The CDR3 region is CASSLRVSGTEAFF. CDR3 sequence (DNA): TGTGCCAGCAGTCTCAGGGTTAGCGGGACTGAAGCTTTCTTT. Looking up the rest from reference TRBV25-1 and TRBJ1-1 gives the full variable domain: EADIYQTPRYLVIGTGKKITLECSQTMGHDKMYWYQQDPGMELHLIHYSYGVNSTEKGDLSSESTVSRIRTEHFPLTLESARPSHTSQYLCASSLRVSGTEAFFGQGTRLTVV.

This clone was picked up a small number of times. The rearrangement links TRBV5-6 to TRBJ1-1, with a possible D match to TRBD1 (5 bases). Germline V gene sequence: CDR1 SGHDT, CDR2 YYEEEE. V dropped 5 bases and J dropped 4 bases, with 15 bases sitting between them. The CDR3 totals 14 residues. CDR3 coding DNA: TGTGCCAGCAGGGGGGACGCGGGAACCACTGAAGCTTTCTTT. Its protein is CASRGDAGTTEAFF.

V and J are TRBV7-2 and TRBJ2-7; a weak D match, TRBD2 (5 bases). The CDR3 runs to 12 residues. The V gene lost 8 bases and the J gene lost 0 bases, with 8 bases spanning the gap. Germline CDR1 SGHTA, CDR2 FQGNSA. The CDR3 DNA reads as TGTGCCAGCTCGGCGGGCTCCTACGAGCAGTACTTC. This encodes CASSAGSYEQYF.

The V call is TRBV7-2, the J call TRBJ2-5; TRBD2 is a possible D gene (6 bases). V dropped 1 base and J dropped 4 bases, with 13 bases sitting between them. This CDR3 contains 15 residues. Germline CDR1 and CDR2: SGHTA and FQGNSA. DNA for the CDR3: TGTGCCAGCAGCTTAGGGTTCCTAGCGTTAGAGACCCAGTACTTC. Encoded protein: CASSLGFLALETQYF.

This clone has more than one count but fewer than ten. The J gene is TRBJ1-1, the V gene TRBV5-1, with D maybe TRBD1 (5 bases). Germline V lookup: CDR1 SGHRS, CDR2 YFSETQ. The length of the CDR3 is 14 residues. Trimming cost V 2 bases and J 1 base, with 9 bases left between them. The DNA of the CDR3 is TGCGCCAGCAGCTTTGGGGGGAAGAACACTGAAGCTTTCTTT. Amino acids: CASSFGGKNTEAFF.

This clone has a handful of counts. The chain joins TRBV10-1 to TRBJ2-1; 8 bases line up with TRBD1. V lost 3 bases, J lost 9 bases, and 4 bases stayed unmatched. In germline, CDR1 is WNHNN, CDR2 SYGVQD (reference sequence). The CDR3 consists of 13 residues. The CDR3 spells CASSDRGRSEQFF. The CDR3 nucleotides are TGCGCCAGCAGTGACAGGGGGCGGAGTGAGCAGTTCTTC.

This clone was recorded only once. The chain uses TRBV27 and TRBJ2-3; 7 bases fit TRBD1. CDR3 length: 15 amino acids. Germline CDR1 and CDR2: MNHEY and SMNVEV (reference sequence). After removal of 8 bases from V and 4 bases from J, the junction contained 12 bases not matched to a gene. CDR3 amino acids: CASRSAGGLADTQYF. The CDR3 DNA reads as TGTGCCAGCCGGTCGGCAGGGGGTTTGGCAGATACGCAGTATTTT.

The rearrangement uses TRBV2 and TRBJ2-3; TRBD1 might be the D (5 bases). The CDR3 consists of 14 residues. Germline-derived CDR1 and CDR2 are SNHLY and FYNNEI. The V end lost 4 bases, the J end lost 1 base, and 9 bases lay between the germline ends. CDR3 DNA sequence: TGTGCCAGCAGTGGTCTAGGGGGCACAGATACGCAGTATTTT. Residues: CASSGLGGTDTQYF.

This clone was seen a few times. The V call is TRBV6-1, the J call TRBJ2-7, with 7 nucleotides matching TRBD1. CDR3 size: 12 residues. Looked up from germline, CDR1 is MNHNS and CDR2 is SASEGT. J was trimmed by 3 bases and V by 8 bases; bases with no gene match: 4. Here the CDR3 DNA reads TGTGCCAGCGGGACAGTCTTCTACGAGCAGTACGTC. Its protein product is CASGTVFYEQYV.

This clone showed up just once. The chain carries TRBV28 and TRBJ2-7; 13 bases map to TRBD2. This CDR3 is 17 amino acids long. Trimming at V came to 2 bases and at J to 3 bases, leaving 7 bases not matched to a gene. Germline V gene data show CDR1 as MDHEN and CDR2 as SYDVKM. CDR3 nucleotide sequence: TGTGCCAGCAGTTTAGGACTAGCGGGAGTGGAGGACTACGAGCAGTACGTC. Translating gives CASSLGLAGVEDYEQYV.

In this sample, this clone turned up a few times. This chain connects TRBV6-5 to TRBJ1-2; the D is unclear. The length of the CDR3 is 16 residues. The germline CDR1 and CDR2 sequences are MNHEY and SVGAGI. V shed 0 bases and J shed 0 bases, with 11 bases lying between them. The CDR3 sequence is CASSYSRRRSNYGYTF. The CDR3 DNA reads as TGTGCCAGCAGTTACTCGAGGCGCCGATCTAACTATGGCTACACCTTC.

The V gene is TRBV6-6, the J gene TRBJ2-5; D possibly corresponds to TRBD2 (6 bases). The CDR3 is 14 residues long. CDR1 is MNHNY and CDR2 is SVGAGI in the germline V gene (reference sequence). V was trimmed by 2 bases and J by 1 base, leaving 8 bases between them. CDR3: CASSYGGLQETQYF. CDR3 bases: TGTGCCAGCAGTTACGGGGGACTCCAAGAGACCCAGTACTTC.

The chain uses TRBV2 and TRBJ1-5, with D possibly TRBD1 on 5 matching bases. Looked up from germline, CDR1 is SNHLY and CDR2 is FYNNEI. The CDR3 consists of 14 residues. V was clipped by 6 bases and J by 3 bases, with 12 bases between them. The CDR3 here is CASRPGLFNQPQHF. Written as DNA, the CDR3 is TGTGCCAGCAGGCCGGGACTTTTCAATCAGCCCCAGCATTTT.

The chain has TRBV28 and TRBJ2-5; unclear D gene. With the DNA end fitting TRBJ2-7 better, the J assignment may be wrong. Germline loops: CDR1 MDHEN, CDR2 SYDVKM. CDR3 size: 12 residues. The CDR3: CASSLSPYEQYF. The DNA for the CDR3 is TGTGCCAGCAGTTTAAGCCCCTACGAGCAGTACTTC.

This clone was detected only once. The rearrangement uses TRBV25-1 and TRBJ2-3, with D possibly being TRBD1 (5 bases). V was clipped by 5 bases and J by 2 bases, with 11 bases between them. The CDR3 spans 14 residues. Germline V lookup: CDR1 MGHDK, CDR2 SYGVNS. The CDR3 loop reads CASSTWTPTDTQYF. CDR3 in DNA: TGTGCCAGCAGTACTTGGACACCCACAGATACGCAGTATTTT.

V gene TRBV11-2 combines with J gene TRBJ2-3, with D tentatively TRBD1 (5 bases). V dropped 4 bases and J dropped 0 bases, with 11 bases sitting between them. The germline V gene has CDR1 SGHAT and CDR2 FQNNGV. CDR3 length: 15 residues. CDR3 loop: CASSSSPGSTDTQYF. The CDR3, as DNA: TGTGCCAGCAGCTCTTCCCCAGGGAGCACAGATACGCAGTATTTT.

This clone occurred a few times. The genes are TRBV11-3 and TRBJ1-1; D is possibly TRBD1 (5 bases). This CDR3 has 13 residues. Per the germline V gene, CDR1 is SGHNT and CDR2 is YENEEA. Trimming pared 5 bases from V and 3 bases from J, leaving 10 bases between. This CDR3 is CASSPGGDTEAFF. The CDR3 DNA reads as TGTGCCAGCAGCCCCGGGGGGGACACTGAAGCTTTCTTT.

V usage is TRBV4-1 and J usage is TRBJ2-1, with 8 bases aligning to TRBD2. Trimming cost V 4 bases and J 6 bases; bases outside gene matches: 14. This CDR3 contains 17 residues. Germline lookup yields CDR1 MGHRA and CDR2 YSYEKL. The DNA of the CDR3 is TGCGCCAGCAGCCCGCTTAATAGCGGGGCCTATTCCAATGAGCAGTTCTTC. It is translated as CASSPLNSGAYSNEQFF.

V and J are TRBV5-1 and TRBJ2-3; tentative D call: TRBD2 (6 bases). Trimming removed 0 bases from V and 0 bases from J, with 8 bases in between. The CDR3 covers 15 residues. Germline V gives CDR1 SGHRS, CDR2 YFSETQ. The CDR3, as DNA: TGCGCCAGCAGCTTGGATGGGAGGAGCACAGATACGCAGTATTTT. This translates into CASSLDGRSTDTQYF.